This TCR beta chain is from a study of blood T cell repertoires in COVID-19. The germline V gene has CDR1 LNHDA and CDR2 SQIVND (reference sequence). The CDR3 is 13 amino acids. Trimming shortened V by 3 bases and J by 7 bases, and 10 bases separated the two germline ends. Produced via immunoSEQ multiplex PCR; TCRdb's table is partial and in-frame only. The repertoire consists of over 100,000 clones, with 65% to 90% occurring once and the leading ten covering around 9.9%. The sequencing input was peripheral blood. The receptor's source is an elderly man with acute or convalescent COVID-19. The J gene is TRBJ1-5, the V gene TRBV19, with D perhaps matching TRBD1 (5 bases). The CDR3 reads CASSIREGQPQHF. The CDR3 DNA sequence: TGTGCCAGTAGTATCAGGGAGGGGCAGCCCCAGCATTTT.